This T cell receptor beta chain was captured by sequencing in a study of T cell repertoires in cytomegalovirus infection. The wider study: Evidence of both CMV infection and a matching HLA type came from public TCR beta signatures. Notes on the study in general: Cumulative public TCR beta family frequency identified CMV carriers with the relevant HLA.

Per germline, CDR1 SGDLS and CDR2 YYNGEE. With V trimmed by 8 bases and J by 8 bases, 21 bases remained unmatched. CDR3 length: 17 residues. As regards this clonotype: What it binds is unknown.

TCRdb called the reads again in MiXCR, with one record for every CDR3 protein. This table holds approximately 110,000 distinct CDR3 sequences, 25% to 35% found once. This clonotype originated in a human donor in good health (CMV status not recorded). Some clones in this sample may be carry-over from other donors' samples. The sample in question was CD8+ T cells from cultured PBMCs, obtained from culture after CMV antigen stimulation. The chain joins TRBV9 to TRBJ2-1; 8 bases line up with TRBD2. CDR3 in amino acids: CARTPEGAGGHRDEQFF. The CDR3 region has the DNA TGTGCCAGGACCCCTGAAGGGGCGGGGGGACACCGGGATGAGCAGTTCTTC.